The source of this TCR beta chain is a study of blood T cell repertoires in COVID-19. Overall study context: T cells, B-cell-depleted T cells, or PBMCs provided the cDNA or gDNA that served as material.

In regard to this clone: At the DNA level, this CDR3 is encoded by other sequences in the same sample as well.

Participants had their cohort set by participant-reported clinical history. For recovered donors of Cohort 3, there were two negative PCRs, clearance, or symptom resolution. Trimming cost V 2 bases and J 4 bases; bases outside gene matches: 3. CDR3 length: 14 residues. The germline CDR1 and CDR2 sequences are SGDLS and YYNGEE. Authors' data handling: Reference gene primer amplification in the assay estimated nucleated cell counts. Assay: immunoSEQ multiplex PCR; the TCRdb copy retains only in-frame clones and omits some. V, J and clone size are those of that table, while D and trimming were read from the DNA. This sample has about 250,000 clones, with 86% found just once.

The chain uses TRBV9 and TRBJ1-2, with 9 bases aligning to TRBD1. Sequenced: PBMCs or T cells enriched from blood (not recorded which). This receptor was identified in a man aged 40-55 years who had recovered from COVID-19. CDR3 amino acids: CASSVGQGSYGYTF. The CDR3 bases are TGTGCCAGCAGCGTGGGACAGGGATCCTATGGCTACACCTTC.